These 11 T cell receptor beta chains share one sample of origin, sequenced in a study of blood T cells in healthy people across ages. Using a J-beta primer mix together with a sample-barcoded 5' primer, a second PCR was run for roughly 6 to 11 cycles. MiXCR was run by TCRdb on the 5' RACE reads, yielding one entry per CDR3 protein. The top ten clones hold around 18% of a sample with 550,000 to 700,000 distinct CDR3 sequences, 27% of them seen once. The sequenced sample consisted of blood. These receptor sequences come from a woman aged 70-85 years in good health.

This clonotype has more than one count but fewer than ten. The chain has TRBV20-1 and TRBJ2-3, with TRBD2 matching 7 bases. CDR1 and CDR2 (germline): DFQATT, SNEGSKA (reference sequence). This CDR3 comprises 15 residues. V lost 0 bases, J lost 6 bases, and 9 bases stayed unmatched. CDR3 coding DNA: TGCAGTGCTAGAGATCGCCAGCGGGGTATGGATACGCAGTATTTT. Amino acid sequence: CSARDRQRGMDTQYF.

The CDR3: CASSQRTSGRPDTQYF. CDR3 DNA: TGTGCCAGCAGCCAGAGGACTAGCGGGAGACCAGATACGCAGTATTTT. This sequence joins TRBV14 and TRBJ2-3; 13 bases agree with TRBD2. Germline CDR1 reads SGHDN; CDR2 reads FVKESK. V lost 3 bases and J lost 4; bases outside the gene matches: 4. The CDR3 contains 16 residues.

The rearrangement links TRBV11-2 to TRBJ2-1; 9 bases map to TRBD2. Germline CDR1 and CDR2: SGHAT and FQNNGV. The CDR3 loop spans 19 amino acids. J was trimmed by 0 bases and V by 5 bases; bases with no gene match: 14. CDR3 DNA: TGTGCCAGCAGCCGGACCCGGGGCGGGGGGGATCTCTCCTACAATGAGCAGTTCTTC. This codes for CASSRTRGGGDLSYNEQFF.

The rearrangement joins TRBV30 to TRBJ1-4; D is ambiguous. Germline V gene lookup returns CDR1 GTSNPN and CDR2 SVGIG (reference sequence). Between the trimmed V and J ends, which lost 4 bases and 7 bases, there was a span of 10 bases. The CDR3 has 12 residues. As DNA, the CDR3 is TGTGCCTGGAAGGGATTAGGTGAAAAACTGTTTTTT. Amino acids: CAWKGLGEKLFF.

V is TRBV20-1 and J is TRBJ1-2; D remains unclear. Trimming removed 4 bases at V and 4 bases at J, with 13 bases between. Germline V lookup: CDR1 DFQATT, CDR2 SNEGSKA (reference sequence). CDR3 length equals 13 residues. The CDR3 here is CSANPVGSYGYTF. The CDR3 nucleotides are TGCAGTGCTAACCCTGTGGGTTCCTATGGCTACACCTTC.

This chain uses TRBV7-2 with TRBJ1-2; D remains unclear. Germline values: CDR1 SGHTA, CDR2 FQGNSA. V lost 6 bases and J lost 6, with 17 bases in between. The CDR3 has 14 amino acids. In DNA, the CDR3 is TGTGCCAGCAGTCCCAGGACGGCCCTGGATGGCTACACCTTC. This translates into CASSPRTALDGYTF.

This clonotype was seen more than once but under ten times. The rearrangement links TRBV11-2 to TRBJ2-7; D not resolved. CDR1 SGHAT and CDR2 FQNNGV come from the germline V gene. Trimming cost V 3 bases and J 0 bases, with 12 bases left between them. There are 15 residues in the CDR3. CDR3 nucleotides: TGTGCCAGCAGCTTGGTCCGGACGAGCTCCTACGAGCAGTACTTC. Amino acids: CASSLVRTSSYEQYF.

This clonotype was seen more than once but under ten times. The chain couples TRBV5-1 to TRBJ2-5; TRBD2 agrees at 11 bases. In germline, CDR1 is SGHRS, CDR2 YFSETQ. With 5 bases clipped from V and 4 bases from J, the junction kept 7 bases outside the gene matches. CDR3 length: 15 residues. The CDR3 spells CASRITSGGAETQYF. The DNA for the CDR3 is TGCGCCAGCAGGATTACTAGCGGGGGAGCAGAGACCCAGTACTTC.

The chain couples TRBV7-9 to TRBJ1-5; no definite D call. The CDR3 extends over 13 amino acids. In germline, CDR1 is SEHNR, CDR2 FQNEAQ (reference sequence). Between the trimmed V and J ends, which lost 3 bases and 7 bases, there was a span of 10 bases. The CDR3 spells CASSLVEAQPQHF. Here the CDR3 DNA reads TGTGCCAGCAGCTTGGTGGAGGCACAGCCCCAGCATTTT.

This chain links TRBV20-1 with TRBJ2-3, with TRBD2 matching 7 bases. There are 15 residues in the CDR3. J gave up 1 base and V 6 bases, and 10 bases lay outside the gene matches. Germline V gene data show CDR1 as DFQATT and CDR2 as SNEGSKA (reference sequence). CDR3 in DNA: TGCAGTGCCCCACGGGGGGACCTGGGCACAGATACGCAGTATTTT. It yields the protein CSAPRGDLGTDTQYF.

The sample holds many counts of this clonotype. The rearrangement uses TRBV7-2 and TRBJ2-2, with D hard to call. Per the germline V gene, CDR1 is SGHTA and CDR2 is FQGNSA. This CDR3 comprises 17 residues. V was pared by 4 bases and J by 5 bases, with 20 bases between. The CDR3 loop reads CASSSPGPAVGTGELFF. The CDR3 region has the DNA TGTGCCAGCAGCTCACCTGGCCCGGCTGTTGGAACCGGGGAGCTGTTTTTT. The full variable domain, rest sourced from reference TRBV7-2 and TRBJ2-2, is GAGVSQSPSNKVTEKGKDVELRCDPISGHTALYWYRQSLGQGLEFLIYFQGNSAPDKSGLPSDRFSAERTGGSVSTLTIQRTQQEDSAVYLCASSSPGPAVGTGELFFGEGSRLTVL.